This T cell receptor beta chain stems from a study of cytomegalovirus exposure and HLA in healthy donors. Study-wide results and caveats: Beyond CMV serostatus, there was no information to go on about immune exposure.

60 Vbeta and 13 Jbeta primers were used in PCR. Sequencing was performed with immunoSEQ multiplex PCR; in TCRdb, only in-frame clones are kept and a portion is missing. Among fewer than 350,000 clones, 70% to 90% were seen once, and the ten largest hold approximately 2.4%. A remark on this clone: Its antigen is not identified.

The sequenced material came from PBMCs. This TCR came from a woman under 30 in good health and CMV-seronegative.

CDR3 protein: CASSLGGGFWEQYF. The CDR3 DNA reads as TGTGCCAGCAGCTTGGGCGGTGGCTTCTGGGAGCAGTACTTC. V usage is TRBV5-6 and J usage is TRBJ2-7, with D unresolved. Between the trimmed V and J ends, which lost 0 bases and 7 bases, there was a span of 14 bases. The length of the CDR3 is 14 residues. Germline V gene lookup returns CDR1 SGHDT and CDR2 YYEEEE.